The TCR beta chain described here comes from a study of blood T cell repertoires in COVID-19. Overall study: The origin of the acute and convalescent COVID-19 samples was the United States, Italy and Spain.

The table came from immunoSEQ multiplex PCR; TCRdb's copy has only in-frame clones and leaves some out. The sample includes some 260,000 clones, around 82% of them seen just once. The V and J ends lost 3 bases and 0 bases respectively, with 8 bases between them. This CDR3 is built from 15 residues. The germline V gene encodes CDR1 SGHVS and CDR2 FQNEAQ. Specimen: peripheral blood. This TCR derives from a woman aged 80 or older with active or convalescent COVID-19. The chain is built from TRBV7-8 and TRBJ2-2, with no clear D. CDR3 protein: CASSFRYANTGELFF. For the CDR3, the DNA is TGTGCCAGCAGCTTCCGGTACGCGAACACCGGGGAGCTGTTTTTT.